These 8 T cell receptor beta chains share one sample of origin, sequenced in a study of cytomegalovirus exposure and HLA in healthy donors. The PCR made use of 60 Vbeta and 13 Jbeta primers. Some clones are missing from TCRdb's copy, which holds only in-frame ones; the method was immunoSEQ multiplex PCR. Among 250,000 to 350,000 clones listed, 86% were seen once. The sequenced sample consisted of PBMCs. These receptors came from a man aged 40-55 years in good health and CMV-seropositive.

The chain's CDR3 is CASSLPHNNQPQHF. CDR3 sequence (DNA): TGTGCCAGCTCCCTCCCCCACAACAATCAGCCCCAGCATTTT. This chain links TRBV28 with TRBJ1-5; D is unclear. The V gene's germline CDR1 is MDHEN and CDR2 SYDVKM. The CDR3 runs to 14 residues. The V and J ends lost 8 bases and 3 bases respectively, with 14 bases between them.

This chain's CDR3 is CASSPGTSSLEQFF. The DNA for the CDR3 is TGTGCCAGCAGCCCCGGGACTTCCTCGTTAGAGCAGTTCTTC. V is TRBV7-2 and J is TRBJ2-1; D possibly corresponds to TRBD2 (6 bases). There are 14 residues in the CDR3. CDR1 is SGHTA and CDR2 is FQGNSA in the germline V gene. V lost 5 bases, J lost 10 bases, and 18 bases lay in between.

This clone occurred once. The chain couples TRBV28 to TRBJ1-5, with TRBD1 matching over 9 bases. After removal of 5 bases from V and 2 bases from J, the junction contained 4 bases not matched to a gene. CDR1 and CDR2 from the germline V gene are MDHEN and SYDVKM. The CDR3 length is 15 residues. The CDR3 nucleotides are TGTGCCAGCAGTCCTTGGGACAGGGGCAATCAGCCCCAGCATTTT. Residues: CASSPWDRGNQPQHF.

This clone is a singleton in its sample. V gene TRBV7-3 combines with J gene TRBJ2-7; the match to TRBD1 covers 8 bases. The CDR3 runs to 13 residues. Germline loops: CDR1 SGHTA, CDR2 FQGTGA. V gave up 3 bases and J gave up 7 bases; unmatched junction bases: 5. The CDR3 region is CASSLQGAREQYF. In nucleotides, the CDR3 is TGTGCCAGCAGCTTGCAGGGGGCGAGGGAGCAGTACTTC.

V and J are TRBV7-9 and TRBJ2-1; 10 bases line up with TRBD2. CDR1 and CDR2 from the germline V gene are SEHNR and FQNEAQ (reference sequence). The CDR3 spans 14 residues. Trimming took 5 bases from V and 7 from J; bases not matched to a gene: 5. CDR3 residues: CASSKLAGINEQFF. CDR3 DNA: TGTGCCAGCAGCAAACTAGCGGGGATAAATGAGCAGTTCTTC.

The chain carries TRBV29-1 and TRBJ2-2, with 11 bases identical to TRBD2. This CDR3 is built from 12 residues. Germline V lookup: CDR1 SQVTM, CDR2 ANQGSEA. V trimming: 6 bases; J trimming: 7 bases; junction bases outside the gene matches: 1. The DNA for the CDR3 is TGCAGCGTGGGACTAGCGGTCGGGGAGCTGTTTTTT. It codes for CSVGLAVGELFF.

The rearrangement joins TRBV19 to TRBJ1-2; TRBD1 might be the D (5 bases). CDR1 is LNHDA, CDR2 SQIVND, per germline (reference sequence). Trimming took 0 bases from V and 4 from J, leaving 15 bases between them. The CDR3 totals 16 residues. The CDR3 bases are TGTGCCAGTAGTATAGAGGGGCGCACGGGCAGCTATGGCTACACCTTC. Translated: CASSIEGRTGSYGYTF.

The rearrangement uses TRBV7-3 and TRBJ2-7; a weak D match, TRBD2 (5 bases). Germline assignment: CDR1 SGHTA and CDR2 FQGTGA. The CDR3 contains 15 residues. The V gene lost 0 bases and the J gene lost 7 bases, with 16 bases spanning the gap. CDR3 amino acids: CASSLTDSRLGEQYF. The DNA for the CDR3 is TGTGCCAGCAGCTTAACGGACTCCCGTCTGGGGGAGCAGTACTTC. Full variable domain (rest looked up from reference TRBV7-3 and TRBJ2-7): GAGVSQTPSNKVTEKGKYVELRCDPISGHTALYWYRQSLGQGPEFLIYFQGTGAADDSGLPNDRFFAVRPEGSVSTLKIQRTERGDSAVYLCASSLTDSRLGEQYFGPGTRLTVT.